The entry below describes one T cell receptor (beta chain). Its antigen remains unidentified. This entry is derived from a study of T cell responses to AZD1222 COVID-19 vaccine. The ends lost 3 bases at V and 5 bases at J; junction bases unmatched: 6. The CDR3 length is 15 residues. CDR1 is MDHEN and CDR2 is SYDVKM in the germline V gene. Some clones are missing from TCRdb's copy, which holds only in-frame ones; the method was immunoSEQ multiplex PCR. The sample contains about 150,000 clones, 80% to 90% of which appear only once. General study findings and limits: After two AZD1222 doses, spike-specific TCR breadth and depth rose versus day 0. No day 14 peak samples; only post-peak repertoires were characterized. Possibly, clonal diversity was underestimated; donors were largely white British and included more females.

The rearrangement joins TRBV28 to TRBJ1-1, with 10 bases fitting TRBD1. The receptor comes from an adult who had recovered from COVID-19. The material sequenced was peripheral blood, taken after recovery from COVID-19. CDR3 region: CASSFPGQGRTEAFF. As DNA, the CDR3 is TGTGCCAGCAGTTTCCCGGGACAGGGGAGGACTGAAGCTTTCTTT.